The next 12 T cell receptor beta chains were all read from a single sample in a study of CD8 T cells in Susac syndrome. Random hexamers primed reverse transcription of roughly 0.5 to 1 ug RNA. TCRdb recomputed calls from the immunoSEQ multiplex PCR reads with MiXCR, one row per CDR3 protein. The sample comprises approximately 170,000 distinct CDR3 sequences, just over 90% of which are singletons, and just over 0.13% rests with the top ten. The sample taken for sequencing was CD4+ T cells from PBMCs. These receptors originate from a human donor in good health.

The chain has TRBV2 and TRBJ1-2; no clear D. The CDR3 runs to 13 residues. CDR1 is SNHLY and CDR2 is FYNNEI in the germline V gene. V gave up 7 bases and J gave up 5 bases, with 14 bases separating them. The chain's CDR3 is CASTQEDEYGYTF. CDR3 DNA: TGTGCCAGCACCCAAGAGGATGAGTATGGCTACACCTTC.

This clonotype is a singleton in its sample. The chain recombines TRBV20-1 with TRBJ1-1; 8 nucleotides agree with TRBD1. The CDR3 sequence is 13 residues long. The V gene end was trimmed by 5 bases and the J gene end by 0 bases; junction bases not matched to a gene: 2. CDR1 is DFQATT, CDR2 SNEGSKA, per germline (reference sequence). For the CDR3, the DNA is TGCAGTGCTGAGGACAGGGTGAACACTGAAGCTTTCTTT. Encoded protein: CSAEDRVNTEAFF.

The chain couples TRBV5-1 to TRBJ2-1; 12 bases align to TRBD2. Germline-derived CDR1 and CDR2 are SGHRS and YFSETQ. The CDR3 has 17 residues. Trimming took 5 bases from V and 4 from J; bases not matched to a gene: 10. CDR3 loop: CASRTSGGVQFYNEQFF. The CDR3 DNA reads as TGCGCCAGCAGGACTAGCGGGGGAGTGCAGTTTTACAATGAGCAGTTCTTC.

The CDR3 protein is CSVSPDRHSPLHF. CDR3 in DNA: TGCAGCGTGAGCCCGGACAGGCACTCACCCCTCCACTTT. The V call is TRBV29-1, the J call TRBJ1-6; 7 bases line up with TRBD1. This CDR3 is built from 13 residues. The V gene's germline CDR1 is SQVTM and CDR2 ANQGSEA. The V and J ends lost 6 bases and 10 bases, in that order; junction bases with no gene match: 9.

V is TRBV7-9 and J is TRBJ2-7; the D gene is possibly TRBD1 (8 bases). The CDR3 is 16 amino acids. Germline CDR1 and CDR2: SEHNR and FQNEAQ (reference sequence). Trimming removed 4 bases from V and 2 bases from J, with 18 bases in between. The CDR3 loop is CASSSRTGRVAYEQYF. CDR3 sequence (DNA): TGTGCCAGCAGCTCCCGGACAGGGAGGGTAGCCTACGAGCAGTACTTC.

This chain connects TRBV7-9 to TRBJ2-5; D is uncertain. Per the germline V gene, CDR1 is SEHNR and CDR2 is FQNEAQ (reference sequence). The CDR3 sequence is 16 residues long. V gave up 5 bases and J gave up 5 bases, with 21 bases separating them. CDR3 loop: CASSTRSGPLGETQYF. CDR3 in DNA: TGTGCCAGCAGCACTCGTTCCGGACCGCTTGGCGAGACCCAGTACTTC.

This clonotype was found once. This sequence joins TRBV5-1 and TRBJ1-1; no clear D gene. The CDR3 extends over 13 amino acids. The ends were cut back, 7 bases at V and 4 bases at J, with 14 bases in the middle. The germline gives CDR1 SGHRS, CDR2 YFSETQ. The CDR3: CASVPWIGTEAFF. The CDR3 DNA sequence: TGCGCCAGCGTGCCGTGGATCGGCACTGAAGCTTTCTTT.

This CDR3 reads CASSSDRDSHYNEQFF. In nucleotides, the CDR3 is TGTGCCAGCAGTTCGGACCGGGACTCGCACTACAATGAGCAGTTCTTC. This sequence joins TRBV6-2 or TRBV6-3 and TRBJ2-1; weak D call: TRBD2 (6 bases). This CDR3 has 16 amino acids. The germline CDR1 and CDR2 sequences are MNHEY and SVGEGT. V lost 4 bases and J 3 bases, leaving 16 bases between the germline ends.

This chain uses TRBV19 with TRBJ2-4; 10 nucleotides align to TRBD1. Germline V gene lookup returns CDR1 LNHDA and CDR2 SQIVND (reference sequence). Trimming removed 6 bases from V and 5 bases from J; junction bases left unmatched: 4. This CDR3 is 14 amino acids long. The CDR3 reads CASSPTGGENIQYF. In DNA, the CDR3 is TGTGCCAGTAGCCCGACAGGGGGCGAAAACATTCAGTACTTC.

This clonotype showed up just a few times. This chain joins TRBV27 and TRBJ2-7; 11 nucleotides agree with TRBD1. Unmatched junction bases numbered 8, after V lost 6 bases and J lost 4 bases. The CDR3 is made up of 15 amino acids. The germline gives CDR1 MNHEY, CDR2 SMNVEV (reference sequence). The CDR3 sequence: CASSQKGTGGYEQYF. The CDR3 region has the DNA TGTGCCAGCAGCCAAAAGGGGACAGGGGGTTACGAGCAGTACTTC.

The V and J genes are TRBV2 and TRBJ1-6; 7 bases are shared with TRBD1. The length of the CDR3 is 15 residues. The germline CDR1 and CDR2 sequences are SNHLY and FYNNEI. V dropped 7 bases and J dropped 11; count of bases not matched to a gene: 14. The CDR3 DNA reads TGTGCCAGCAAGCCGACAGGGCCGGCATCTACACCCCTCCACTTT. Protein product: CASKPTGPASTPLHF.

V usage is TRBV19 and J usage is TRBJ1-4; D remains unclear. CDR1 and CDR2 from the germline V gene are LNHDA and SQIVND (reference sequence). CDR3 size: 16 residues. With 4 bases removed from V and 8 bases from J, the gap between germline ends came to 20 bases. In nucleotides, the CDR3 is TGTGCCAGTAGTAACACCGCCGCCAATTATCGGGAAAAACTGTTTTTT. Amino acid sequence: CASSNTAANYREKLFF.